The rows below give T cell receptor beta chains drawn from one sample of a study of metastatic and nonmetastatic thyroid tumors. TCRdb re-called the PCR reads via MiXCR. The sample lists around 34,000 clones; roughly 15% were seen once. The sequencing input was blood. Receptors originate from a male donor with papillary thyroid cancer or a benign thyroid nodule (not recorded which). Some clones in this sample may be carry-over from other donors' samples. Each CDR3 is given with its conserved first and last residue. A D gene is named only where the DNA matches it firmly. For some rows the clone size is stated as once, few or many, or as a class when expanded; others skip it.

DNA: TGTGCCAGCAGCCAAGTAGGGGGCCCGACCAATGAGCAGTTCTTC
CDR3: CASSQVGGPTNEQFF
J: TRBJ2-1
V: TRBV14
D: TRBD1
size: many

DNA: TGCAGTGCCGAGAGGGCTGTTCGAGCTTTCTTT
CDR3: CSAERAVRAFF
J: TRBJ1-1
V: TRBV20-1
D: NA
size: many

DNA: TGTGCCAGCAGCTTATCATATGGAGTAGTTGCGGATACGCAGTATTTT
CDR3: CASSLSYGVVADTQYF
J: TRBJ2-3
V: TRBV7-8
D: NA
size: many

DNA: TGCGCCAGCAGCTTGGGTAGCTCCTCCTACGAGCAGTACTTC
CDR3: CASSLGSSSYEQYF
J: TRBJ2-7
V: TRBV5-1
D: NA
size: many

DNA: TGCGCCAGCAGCCCTGGCGGGACAGGGTACGAGCAGTACTTC
CDR3: CASSPGGTGYEQYF
J: TRBJ2-7
V: TRBV5-1
D: TRBD1
size: many

DNA: TGTTCCAGCAGCTTGACCCCGGGACCCGGGAATTACGAGCAGTACTTC
CDR3: CSSSLTPGPGNYEQYF
J: TRBJ2-7
V: TRBV5-5
D: NA
size: NA

DNA: TGTGCCAGCCGAGGCTCTAATTCACCCCTCCACTTT
CDR3: CASRGSNSPLHF
J: TRBJ1-6
V: TRBV19
D: NA
size: many

DNA: TGTGCCAGCAGCCAAGATCTTGGGACGGGTGGGCAGTACTTC
CDR3: CASSQDLGTGGQYF
J: TRBJ2-7
V: TRBV4-2
D: NA
size: many

DNA: TGTGCCAGCAGCCAGGCTCTGACAGGCCAAGAGACCCAGTACTTC
CDR3: CASSQALTGQETQYF
J: TRBJ2-5
V: TRBV14
D: NA
size: many

DNA: TGCAGCCTTGGGGGAACGACTAATGAAAAACTGTTTTTT
CDR3: CSLGGTTNEKLFF
J: TRBJ1-4
V: TRBV20-1
D: NA
size: many

DNA: TGTGCCAGCGAGGCCTCTGGGGCCAACGTCCTGACTTTC
CDR3: CASEASGANVLTF
J: TRBJ2-6
V: TRBV5-6
D: NA
size: many

DNA: TGTGCCAGCTCTCCCGGAGACAGGGTGGGCACTGAAGCTTTCTTT
CDR3: CASSPGDRVGTEAFF
J: TRBJ1-1
V: TRBV6-1
D: TRBD1
size: NA

DNA: TGTGCCAGCATTTACGGAACTAGCTGGGTTAGCACAGATACGCAGTATTTT
CDR3: CASIYGTSWVSTDTQYF
J: TRBJ2-3
V: TRBV6-9
D: NA
size: NA

DNA: TGTGCCAGCAGCTTGACCCCGACGTGGGGCGGCACAGATACGCAGTATTTT
CDR3: CASSLTPTWGGTDTQYF
J: TRBJ2-3
V: TRBV5-4
D: NA
size: NA

DNA: TGTGCCAGCAGTGTCCAGGGTGGCGTCCTGACTTTC
CDR3: CASSVQGGVLTF
J: TRBJ2-6
V: TRBV2
D: NA
size: many

DNA: TGCGCCAGCAGACTAGCGGGAGTAGGGGATACGCAATATTTT
CDR3: CASRLAGVGDTQYF
J: TRBJ2-3
V: TRBV10-2
D: TRBD2
size: many

DNA: TGTGCCATCAGTCCGGGACAGCTTCAAGAGACCCAGTACTTC
CDR3: CAISPGQLQETQYF
J: TRBJ2-5
V: TRBV10-3
D: TRBD1
size: many

DNA: TGTGCCAGCAGTGACGGGGCGGGAGGACCCACTGGGGAGCTGTTTTTT
CDR3: CASSDGAGGPTGELFF
J: TRBJ2-2
V: TRBV12-3/TRBV12-4
D: TRBD2
size: few

DNA: TGCGCCAGCAGCCCCTCGGTAGCGGGGTACACCGGGGAGCTGTTTTTT
CDR3: CASSPSVAGYTGELFF
J: TRBJ2-2
V: TRBV5-1
D: TRBD2
size: NA

DNA: TGTGCCAGCAGTTTAGTGGGGGGCGCACGGGGCTACACCTTC
CDR3: CASSLVGGARGYTF
J: TRBJ1-2
V: TRBV28
D: NA
size: few

DNA: TGTGCCAGCAGCCAAGAAGGCTACGGGGGAAGCTACACCTTC
CDR3: CASSQEGYGGSYTF
J: TRBJ1-2
V: TRBV3-1
D: NA
size: many

DNA: TGCAGCGTTGAAGTAAACAGCTTAAAGAACACTGAAGCTTTCTTT
CDR3: CSVEVNSLKNTEAFF
J: TRBJ1-1
V: TRBV29-1
D: NA
size: many

DNA: TGTGCCAGCAAGGGGGGGGGGTTACAAGAGACCCAGCACTTC
CDR3: CASKGGGLQETQHF
J: TRBJ2-5
V: TRBV6-1
D: NA
size: few

DNA: TGCAGTGCTAGAAGGCCTACTAGCGGACAAGAGACCCAGTACTTC
CDR3: CSARRPTSGQETQYF
J: TRBJ2-5
V: TRBV20-1
D: TRBD2
size: many

DNA: TGTGCCAGCAGTTTATGGCGCACAGATACGCAGTATTTT
CDR3: CASSLWRTDTQYF
J: TRBJ2-3
V: TRBV27
D: NA
size: many

DNA: TGTGCCAGCAGTTTAAGACATTCCTACGAGCAGTACTTC
CDR3: CASSLRHSYEQYF
J: TRBJ2-7
V: TRBV27
D: NA
size: many

DNA: TGCGCCAGCAGCCAAGATTGGACCGGCTATGGCTACACCTTC
CDR3: CASSQDWTGYGYTF
J: TRBJ1-2
V: TRBV4-3
D: NA
size: many

DNA: TGTGCCACCAGTGATTTAGGCGGGAGCACCTGCAATGAGCAGTTCTTC
CDR3: CATSDLGGSTCNEQFF
J: TRBJ2-1
V: TRBV24-1
D: TRBD2
size: NA

DNA: TGTGCCAGCAGCCACGGGACCTTAAGAAACACTGAAGCTTTCTTT
CDR3: CASSHGTLRNTEAFF
J: TRBJ1-1
V: TRBV3-1
D: NA
size: many

DNA: TGTGCCAGCACCACCGGAGATACGCAGTATTTT
CDR3: CASTTGDTQYF
J: TRBJ2-3
V: TRBV7-8
D: NA
size: many

DNA: TGTGCCAGCAGCCCAGTGGGGTGGGATTCACCCCTCCACTTT
CDR3: CASSPVGWDSPLHF
J: TRBJ1-6
V: TRBV12-3/TRBV12-4
D: NA
size: medium-sized

DNA: TGTGCCAGCAGCTTCGGGACTAGCGGGAGCTACGAGCAGTACTTC
CDR3: CASSFGTSGSYEQYF
J: TRBJ2-7
V: TRBV7-9
D: TRBD2
size: many

DNA: TGTGCCAGCAGTTACAAAGGACAGGGGAGGTACGAGCAGTACTTC
CDR3: CASSYKGQGRYEQYF
J: TRBJ2-7
V: TRBV6-6
D: TRBD1
size: many

DNA: TGCAGTGCTAGCGGGAGGGTTGGGAACGAGCAGTACTTC
CDR3: CSASGRVGNEQYF
J: TRBJ2-7
V: TRBV20-1
D: TRBD2
size: many

DNA: TGTGCCAGCAGTGAGGACGGCTTAAACACCGGGGAGCTGTTTTTT
CDR3: CASSEDGLNTGELFF
J: TRBJ2-2
V: TRBV24-1
D: NA
size: few

DNA: TGCGCCAGCAGCTTAAGGACTAGCGGGCCAGGGGGAGGAAACATTCAGTACTTC
CDR3: CASSLRTSGPGGGNIQYF
J: TRBJ2-4
V: TRBV5-1
D: TRBD2
size: many

DNA: TGCAGTGCTAGAGATGGAGTGAGGGGGGATCAGCCCCAGCATTTT
CDR3: CSARDGVRGDQPQHF
J: TRBJ1-5
V: TRBV20-1
D: NA
size: many

DNA: TGTGCCAGTAGTCCACCCGGGACTAGGGGGGAGACCCAGTACTTC
CDR3: CASSPPGTRGETQYF
J: TRBJ2-5
V: TRBV19
D: TRBD2
size: many

DNA: TGTGCCAGCAGTAACCCGCCAGGCATTATCACCGGGGAGCTGTTTTTT
CDR3: CASSNPPGIITGELFF
J: TRBJ2-2
V: TRBV28
D: NA
size: NA

DNA: TGTGCCAGCAGCGTGGGGGGGCGCGACGAGCAGTACTTC
CDR3: CASSVGGRDEQYF
J: TRBJ2-7
V: TRBV9
D: NA
size: many

DNA: TGTGCCAGCAGTCTAGCCCCGGAAAACCCCCAGCATTTT
CDR3: CASSLAPENPQHF
J: TRBJ1-5
V: TRBV27
D: NA
size: many

DNA: TGTGCCTGTGCCGGAGTGGGTGGAGAGCAGTACTTC
CDR3: CACAGVGGEQYF
J: TRBJ2-7
V: TRBV30
D: NA
size: once

DNA: TGTGCCAGCAGCTCCGTGCGCTCTACGGGAGATACGCAGTATTTT
CDR3: CASSSVRSTGDTQYF
J: TRBJ2-3
V: TRBV7-9
D: NA
size: many

DNA: TGTGCCAGCAGCCCGCCGACAGACACCGGGGAGCTGTTTTTT
CDR3: CASSPPTDTGELFF
J: TRBJ2-2
V: TRBV7-6
D: NA
size: many

DNA: TGTGCCAGCAGCCAAGGTCAGGGGATCCAGCCCCAGCATTTT
CDR3: CASSQGQGIQPQHF
J: TRBJ1-5
V: TRBV3-1
D: NA
size: many